This section outlines one TCR beta chain sequence together with its context. The data are from a study of blood T cell repertoires in COVID-19. Study background: Both acute and convalescent COVID-19 samples were obtained from the United States, Italy and Spain.

The length of the CDR3 is 14 residues. V dropped 1 base and J dropped 0 bases, with 4 bases sitting between them. Germline values: CDR1 LNHNV, CDR2 YYDKDF (reference sequence). Study processing details: Amplified reference gene primers provided the basis for estimating nucleated cell counts. Libraries were prepared by immunoSEQ multiplex PCR; TCRdb keeps only in-frame clonotypes and omits some of them. V and J calls and clone size come straight from that table; D and trimming were deduced from the DNA. The table has over 90,000 clones, around 83% seen once. This sequence joins TRBV15 and TRBJ1-5; D is uncertain. Sequenced material: peripheral blood. The sequence derives from a woman aged 55-69 years in a cohort sampled during active or convalescent COVID-19. The CDR3 reads CATSRVSSNQPQHF. The CDR3 coding sequence is TGTGCCACCAGCAGAGTGAGTAGCAATCAGCCCCAGCATTTT.